These T cell receptor beta chains were read from a single sample in a study of post-analysis software for immune sequencing data. TCRdb reanalysed the PCR reads using MiXCR and keeps one entry per CDR3 protein. The profile shows approximately 690,000 distinct CDR3 sequences, 59% of them singletons. Sample: blood. These receptors all stem from a girl aged 2 to 9 with multiple sclerosis. CDR3s include the opening cysteine and the closing phenylalanine or tryptophan. The D gene is left open where the match is weak. Clone size is given for some rows only: seen once, a few or many times, or a class if the clone is expanded.

v_gene: TRBV11-2
j_gene: TRBJ2-5
abundance: NA
d_gene: NA
CDR3nt: TGTGCCAGCAGCTCGATTCAAGAGACCCAGTACTTC
CDR3aa: CASSSIQETQYF

v_gene: TRBV5-1
j_gene: TRBJ1-1
abundance: NA
d_gene: TRBD1
CDR3nt: TGCGCCAGTGGGAGGGGGCATAGCGACACTGAAGCTTTCTTT
CDR3aa: CASGRGHSDTEAFF

v_gene: TRBV20-1
j_gene: TRBJ2-5
abundance: NA
d_gene: NA
CDR3nt: TGCAGTGCTAGAGAGGGTCGCCAAGAGACCCAGTACTTC
CDR3aa: CSAREGRQETQYF

v_gene: TRBV12-3/TRBV12-4
j_gene: TRBJ1-2
abundance: NA
d_gene: TRBD1
CDR3nt: TGTGCCAGCAATCTGGGGACAGGGGAGGGCTATGGCTACACCTTC
CDR3aa: CASNLGTGEGYGYTF

v_gene: TRBV12-3/TRBV12-4
j_gene: TRBJ1-1
abundance: NA
d_gene: TRBD1
CDR3nt: TGTGCCAGCAGCCAACCCGACAGGGCGACTGAAGCTTTCTTT
CDR3aa: CASSQPDRATEAFF

v_gene: TRBV5-1
j_gene: TRBJ2-7
abundance: NA
d_gene: TRBD1
CDR3nt: TGCGCCAGCAGCTTGGAGACAGGGGACGACGAGCAGTACTTC
CDR3aa: CASSLETGDDEQYF

v_gene: TRBV12-5
j_gene: TRBJ2-7
abundance: few
d_gene: NA
CDR3nt: TGTGCTAGTGGGCGATTTTACGAGCAGTACTTC
CDR3aa: CASGRFYEQYF

v_gene: TRBV6-2/TRBV6-3
j_gene: TRBJ1-2
abundance: NA
d_gene: NA
CDR3nt: TGTGCCAGCAGTACCCAGGGGATTGGCGGGGACGCTTATGGCTACACCTTC
CDR3aa: CASSTQGIGGDAYGYTF

v_gene: TRBV7-8
j_gene: TRBJ1-1
abundance: NA
d_gene: TRBD1
CDR3nt: TGTGCCAGCAGCCTGAATACAGGGGCTTCCACTGAAGCTTTCTTT
CDR3aa: CASSLNTGASTEAFF

v_gene: TRBV20-1
j_gene: TRBJ2-5
abundance: NA
d_gene: TRBD1
CDR3nt: TGCAGTGCTAGCCAGGGGACAGGGGTCGGAGAGACCCAGTACTTC
CDR3aa: CSASQGTGVGETQYF

v_gene: TRBV12-3/TRBV12-4
j_gene: TRBJ2-7
abundance: few
d_gene: NA
CDR3nt: TGTGCCAGCAGTTTAGCTTTAGGGGTTAACTACGAGCAGTACTTC
CDR3aa: CASSLALGVNYEQYF

v_gene: TRBV27
j_gene: TRBJ2-1
abundance: NA
d_gene: NA
CDR3nt: TGTGCCAGCAGTTTCAGCTCGGCTTACAATGAGCGGTTCTTC
CDR3aa: CASSFSSAYNERFF

v_gene: TRBV11-2
j_gene: TRBJ2-3
abundance: NA
d_gene: NA
CDR3nt: TGTGCCAGCAGCTTAGGGGTTGCAGGCCTCAGGGATACGCAGTATTTT
CDR3aa: CASSLGVAGLRDTQYF

v_gene: TRBV14
j_gene: TRBJ2-1
abundance: once
d_gene: NA
CDR3nt: TGTGCCAGCAGCCCCCAGTTTGCTGAGCAGTTCTTC
CDR3aa: CASSPQFAEQFF

v_gene: TRBV19
j_gene: TRBJ2-5
abundance: NA
d_gene: TRBD2
CDR3nt: TGTGCCAGTAGTACCGGGACTAGCGGGGGAGATGAGCAGTACTTC
CDR3aa: CASSTGTSGGDEQYF

v_gene: TRBV2
j_gene: TRBJ2-1
abundance: NA
d_gene: NA
CDR3nt: TGTGCCAGCAGTGATATGACAGAAGGGATCAATTATGAGCAGTTCTTC
CDR3aa: CASSDMTEGINYEQFF

v_gene: TRBV7-2
j_gene: TRBJ2-3
abundance: few
d_gene: NA
CDR3nt: TGTGCCAGCAGCTTAGGGCAGACTAACCGACTCGATACGCAGTATTTT
CDR3aa: CASSLGQTNRLDTQYF

v_gene: TRBV13
j_gene: TRBJ1-1
abundance: few
d_gene: NA
CDR3nt: TGTGCCAGCAGCCCAGGGGACACTGAAGCTTTCTTT
CDR3aa: CASSPGDTEAFF

v_gene: TRBV5-1
j_gene: TRBJ2-1
abundance: few
d_gene: TRBD2
CDR3nt: TGCGCCAGCAGCTTGCTGACTAGCGGGACTTACAATGAGCAGTTCTTC
CDR3aa: CASSLLTSGTYNEQFF

v_gene: TRBV25-1
j_gene: TRBJ2-3
abundance: once
d_gene: TRBD2
CDR3nt: TGTGCCAGCAGTGAATATCCATCCCAGCGGGGGGGCACAGATACGCAGTATTTT
CDR3aa: CASSEYPSQRGGTDTQYF

v_gene: TRBV7-2
j_gene: TRBJ2-3
abundance: NA
d_gene: NA
CDR3nt: TGTGCCAGCAGCGCTCGCCTCAGCGATCTTAGCACAGATACGCAGTATTTT
CDR3aa: CASSARLSDLSTDTQYF

v_gene: TRBV29-1
j_gene: TRBJ1-3
abundance: NA
d_gene: NA
CDR3nt: TGCAGCGTTGAGGTCAGCTCTGGAAACACCATATATTTT
CDR3aa: CSVEVSSGNTIYF

v_gene: TRBV6-5
j_gene: TRBJ2-3
abundance: NA
d_gene: NA
CDR3nt: TGTGCCAGCAGTTACTTGGCGGACACAGATACGCAGTATTTT
CDR3aa: CASSYLADTDTQYF

v_gene: TRBV6-5
j_gene: TRBJ2-7
abundance: NA
d_gene: TRBD1
CDR3nt: TGTGCCAGCAGTTACGGGCGTGACAGGGGGTACCACGAGCAGTACTTC
CDR3aa: CASSYGRDRGYHEQYF

v_gene: TRBV27
j_gene: TRBJ2-1
abundance: few
d_gene: NA
CDR3nt: TGTGCCAGCGGGCAGGGGGGCGTAGTAGGTGAGCAGTTCTTC
CDR3aa: CASGQGGVVGEQFF

v_gene: TRBV20-1
j_gene: TRBJ2-7
abundance: NA
d_gene: NA
CDR3nt: TGCAGTGCTAGAGTTCGAAGCTCCTACGAGCAGTACTTC
CDR3aa: CSARVRSSYEQYF

v_gene: TRBV2
j_gene: TRBJ1-2
abundance: few
d_gene: NA
CDR3nt: TGTGCCGCGTGGGGCGCCTATGGCTACACCTTC
CDR3aa: CAAWGAYGYTF

v_gene: TRBV6-5
j_gene: TRBJ2-5
abundance: NA
d_gene: TRBD1
CDR3nt: TGTGCCAGCAGTTACCGAGGGGGCGCGGGAGAGACCCAGTACTTC
CDR3aa: CASSYRGGAGETQYF

v_gene: TRBV19
j_gene: TRBJ2-3
abundance: NA
d_gene: NA
CDR3nt: TGTGCCAGTAGTATAGATCTATTCGCGGGCCGCACAGATACGCAGTATTTT
CDR3aa: CASSIDLFAGRTDTQYF

v_gene: TRBV2
j_gene: TRBJ2-3
abundance: NA
d_gene: NA
CDR3nt: TGTGCCAGCAGTGGAACATCCCCGAGCACAGATACGCAGTATTTT
CDR3aa: CASSGTSPSTDTQYF

v_gene: TRBV6-5
j_gene: TRBJ2-1
abundance: few
d_gene: TRBD2
CDR3nt: TGTGCCAGCAGTTCCTTTAGCGGGATTGATGAGCAGTTCTTC
CDR3aa: CASSSFSGIDEQFF

v_gene: TRBV4-3
j_gene: TRBJ1-2
abundance: NA
d_gene: NA
CDR3nt: TGCGCCAGTAGCCAAGATTGGAACCGGGGGGCAGCCCATGGCTACACCTTC
CDR3aa: CASSQDWNRGAAHGYTF

v_gene: TRBV7-2
j_gene: TRBJ2-6
abundance: NA
d_gene: TRBD1
CDR3nt: TGTGCCAGCAGCTTAAGGGGGCTATCCTCTGGGGCCAACGTCCTGACTTTC
CDR3aa: CASSLRGLSSGANVLTF

v_gene: TRBV6-1
j_gene: TRBJ2-1
abundance: NA
d_gene: NA
CDR3nt: TGTGCCAGCACCCAAGTGAGGGGATCAGGGGTCCAGTTCTTC
CDR3aa: CASTQVRGSGVQFF

v_gene: TRBV3-1
j_gene: TRBJ2-7
abundance: NA
d_gene: TRBD1
CDR3nt: TGTGCCAGCAGCCCGGACAGGGGTTATGTCTACGAGCAGTACTTC
CDR3aa: CASSPDRGYVYEQYF

v_gene: TRBV20-1
j_gene: TRBJ2-7
abundance: NA
d_gene: TRBD2
CDR3nt: TGCAGTGCTAGGGGACTAGCGGGCCTTCCCTACGAGCAGTACTTC
CDR3aa: CSARGLAGLPYEQYF

v_gene: TRBV7-2
j_gene: TRBJ2-5
abundance: NA
d_gene: NA
CDR3nt: TGTGCCAGCAGCTTAAGGGTACTGGGGGAGACCCAGTACTTC
CDR3aa: CASSLRVLGETQYF

v_gene: TRBV7-2
j_gene: TRBJ2-3
abundance: NA
d_gene: TRBD2
CDR3nt: TGTGCCAGCAGCAAAGCCGGGACTAGCGGGGTCCCAGATACGCAGTATTTT
CDR3aa: CASSKAGTSGVPDTQYF

v_gene: TRBV7-9
j_gene: TRBJ2-1
abundance: NA
d_gene: TRBD2
CDR3nt: TGTGCCAGCAGCCTAGGGACAGCGGGGGGGCCCAAAGATGAGCAGTTCTTC
CDR3aa: CASSLGTAGGPKDEQFF

v_gene: TRBV6-5
j_gene: TRBJ2-3
abundance: few
d_gene: TRBD2
CDR3nt: TGTGCCAGCAGTTACTCGTGGTACGGGAGGGCCCCAAGCACAGATACGCAGTATTTT
CDR3aa: CASSYSWYGRAPSTDTQYF

v_gene: TRBV5-1
j_gene: TRBJ2-1
abundance: NA
d_gene: TRBD1
CDR3nt: TGCGCCAGCAGCGTGGGACAGATCTCCTACAATGAGCAGTTCTTC
CDR3aa: CASSVGQISYNEQFF

v_gene: TRBV7-9
j_gene: TRBJ1-2
abundance: NA
d_gene: TRBD1
CDR3nt: TGTGCCAGCAGCACAGGGGGCGCGGGCTATGGCTACACCTTC
CDR3aa: CASSTGGAGYGYTF

v_gene: TRBV20-1
j_gene: TRBJ2-3
abundance: NA
d_gene: NA
CDR3nt: TGCAGTGCTAGCGAAAGCACAGATACGCAGTATTTT
CDR3aa: CSASESTDTQYF

v_gene: TRBV30
j_gene: TRBJ2-1
abundance: NA
d_gene: NA
CDR3nt: TGTGCCTGGATAGGAGGGAGCAATGAGCAGTTCTTC
CDR3aa: CAWIGGSNEQFF

v_gene: TRBV7-9
j_gene: TRBJ2-7
abundance: NA
d_gene: NA
CDR3nt: TGTGCCAGCAGCTTAACTACGGACGAGCAGTACTTC
CDR3aa: CASSLTTDEQYF

v_gene: TRBV29-1
j_gene: TRBJ1-5
abundance: once
d_gene: TRBD1
CDR3nt: TGCAGCGTTGGGAGACAGGGTGATCAGCCCCAGCATTTT
CDR3aa: CSVGRQGDQPQHF

v_gene: TRBV3-1
j_gene: TRBJ2-3
abundance: NA
d_gene: NA
CDR3nt: TGTGCCAGGAGAGCAGATACGCAGTATTTT
CDR3aa: CARRADTQYF

v_gene: TRBV6-5
j_gene: TRBJ2-6
abundance: few
d_gene: NA
CDR3nt: TGTGCCAGCAGGAGGGCCTCTGGGGCCAACGTCCTGACTTTC
CDR3aa: CASRRASGANVLTF

v_gene: TRBV2
j_gene: TRBJ2-3
abundance: NA
d_gene: NA
CDR3nt: TGTGCCAGCAGTGGGCAAGATACGCAGTATTTT
CDR3aa: CASSGQDTQYF

v_gene: TRBV12-3/TRBV12-4
j_gene: TRBJ2-3
abundance: NA
d_gene: NA
CDR3nt: TGTGCCAGCGCGAGCACAGATACGCGGTATTTT
CDR3aa: CASASTDTRYF

v_gene: TRBV6-5
j_gene: TRBJ2-1
abundance: NA
d_gene: NA
CDR3nt: TGTGCCAGCAGGCCCTACAGGGACGATGAGCAGTTCTTC
CDR3aa: CASRPYRDDEQFF

v_gene: TRBV2
j_gene: TRBJ2-3
abundance: NA
d_gene: NA
CDR3nt: TGTGCCAGCAGCTACGTCAAGCGGTTCACAGATACGCAGTATTTT
CDR3aa: CASSYVKRFTDTQYF

v_gene: TRBV4-1
j_gene: TRBJ2-1
abundance: NA
d_gene: NA
CDR3nt: TGCGCCAGCAGCCAGATTCCACGGGCTGGGGGTAATGACAATGAGCAGTTCTTC
CDR3aa: CASSQIPRAGGNDNEQFF

v_gene: TRBV6-1
j_gene: TRBJ2-3
abundance: NA
d_gene: TRBD2
CDR3nt: TGTGCCAGCAGTGAAGCGGGGCTAGCGGGGGCGGCAGATACGCAGTATTTT
CDR3aa: CASSEAGLAGAADTQYF

v_gene: TRBV12-3/TRBV12-4
j_gene: TRBJ1-2
abundance: NA
d_gene: NA
CDR3nt: TGTGCCAGCAGTTGCCAGGGGCATGGCTACACCTTC
CDR3aa: CASSCQGHGYTF

v_gene: TRBV9
j_gene: TRBJ2-3
abundance: NA
d_gene: NA
CDR3nt: TGTGCCAGCAGCCCGCAGGGTACCCACAGCGATACGCAGTATTTT
CDR3aa: CASSPQGTHSDTQYF

v_gene: TRBV7-9
j_gene: TRBJ2-5
abundance: NA
d_gene: NA
CDR3nt: TGTGCCAGCTCCTTGTCCCGTTACCAAGAGACCCAGTACTTC
CDR3aa: CASSLSRYQETQYF

v_gene: TRBV7-2
j_gene: TRBJ1-1
abundance: few
d_gene: NA
CDR3nt: TGTGCCAGCAGCTCGGCACCGAACACTGAAGCTTTCTTT
CDR3aa: CASSSAPNTEAFF

v_gene: TRBV3-1
j_gene: TRBJ1-2
abundance: NA
d_gene: NA
CDR3nt: TGTGCCGGCAGCCAAGCGATCCGTGACTACACCTTC
CDR3aa: CAGSQAIRDYTF

v_gene: TRBV24-1
j_gene: TRBJ2-1
abundance: NA
d_gene: TRBD1
CDR3nt: TGTGCCACCAGTGACACGGGACAGGGGGGCTACAATGAGCAGTTCTTC
CDR3aa: CATSDTGQGGYNEQFF